The rows below give T cell receptor beta chains drawn from one sample of a study of blood T cell repertoires in COVID-19. Only in-frame clones appear in the TCRdb table, and some are missing; sequencing was by immunoSEQ multiplex PCR. The table lists roughly 200,000 clones, about four fifths of them singletons, with 9.5% to 11% in the top ten. The sequenced sample consisted of peripheral blood. These receptors came from a woman in her forties with COVID-19, enrolled during active disease. CDR3s include the opening cysteine and the closing phenylalanine or tryptophan. The D gene is left open where the match is weak. Size values are once, few and many counts, or a class for expanded clones, and some rows have none.

j_call,v_call,clone_size,d_call,cdr3_aa,cdr3_nt
TRBJ1-1,TRBV9,NA,TRBD1,CASSAWDSGTEAFF,TGTGCCAGCAGCGCCTGGGACAGCGGAACTGAAGCTTTCTTT
TRBJ1-1,TRBV3-1/TRBV3-2,NA,NA,CASSQGFRVGNTEAFF,TGTGCCAGCAGCCAAGGGTTCCGGGTAGGGAACACTGAAGCTTTCTTT
TRBJ2-3,TRBV19,NA,NA,CATKTGTSTDTQYF,TGTGCCACCAAGACAGGAACTAGCACAGATACGCAGTATTTT
TRBJ2-7,TRBV10-3,NA,NA,CAISEEWGSEQYF,TGTGCCATCAGTGAGGAGTGGGGCAGCGAGCAGTACTTC
TRBJ1-6,TRBV28,NA,TRBD1,CASRLGTGRSPLHF,TGTGCCAGCAGACTTGGGACAGGGCGTTCACCCCTCCACTTT
TRBJ1-1,TRBV6-1,NA,NA,CASSDASQDRIWDTEAFF,TGTGCCAGCAGTGACGCATCCCAAGACAGGATTTGGGACACTGAAGCTTTCTTT
TRBJ1-5,TRBV2,NA,NA,CASSDGRVNQPQHF,TGTGCCAGCAGTGACGGGAGGGTCAATCAGCCCCAGCATTTT
TRBJ2-3,TRBV6-4,NA,NA,CASSEKPGDTQYF,TGTGCCAGCAGTGAAAAGCCTGGAGATACGCAGTATTTT
TRBJ1-2,TRBV28,NA,NA,CASSAQGPNYGYTF,TGTGCCAGCAGTGCTCAGGGTCCTAACTATGGCTACACCTTC
TRBJ2-2,TRBV24-1,NA,TRBD1,CATRAGQDTGELFF,TGTGCCACCAGGGCGGGACAGGACACCGGGGAGCTGTTTTTT
TRBJ1-2,TRBV10-3,NA,NA,CAISEREHYGYTF,TGTGCCATCAGTGAGCGGGAGCACTATGGCTACACCTTC
TRBJ1-2,TRBV27,NA,NA,CASSLAAGAAGVGYTF,TGTGCCAGCAGTTTAGCAGCGGGGGCTGCAGGGGTTGGCTACACCTTC
TRBJ1-5,TRBV5-1,NA,NA,CASSLDGDSNQPQHF,TGCGCCAGCAGCTTGGACGGGGATAGCAATCAGCCCCAGCATTTT
TRBJ1-6,TRBV19,once,TRBD1,CATRQGTLHSPLHF,TGTGCCACCAGACAGGGAACCCTCCATTCACCCCTCCACTTT
TRBJ2-2,TRBV7-9,NA,NA,CASSSGTQSTGELFF,TGTGCCAGCAGCTCCGGGACTCAAAGTACCGGGGAGCTGTTTTTT
TRBJ1-1,TRBV19,few,NA,CASRIITADTEAFF,TGTGCCAGTAGAATAATAACGGCGGACACTGAAGCTTTCTTT
TRBJ1-5,TRBV19,NA,NA,CASNSRDNQPQHF,TGTGCCAGTAATTCCAGGGACAATCAGCCCCAGCATTTT
TRBJ1-1,TRBV15,few,NA,CATSRESEVTEAFF,TGTGCCACCAGCAGAGAATCCGAGGTCACTGAAGCTTTCTTT
TRBJ2-3,TRBV11-2,NA,TRBD1,CASSPGGPITDTQYF,TGTGCCAGCAGCCCAGGGGGTCCCATCACAGATACGCAGTATTTT
TRBJ2-7,TRBV28,NA,NA,CASSSVGQGFYEQYF,TGTGCCAGCAGTTCCGTAGGGCAGGGGTTCTACGAGCAGTACTTC
TRBJ2-7,TRBV3-1/TRBV3-2,NA,NA,CASSQDRIGVSEQYF,TGTGCCAGCAGCCAAGATCGGATCGGGGTCTCCGAGCAGTACTTC
TRBJ2-1,TRBV5-1,NA,TRBD2,CASSLEGRGRGLYNEQFF,TGCGCCAGCAGCTTGGAAGGGCGCGGGAGGGGACTCTACAATGAGCAGTTCTTC
TRBJ2-1,TRBV3-1/TRBV3-2,NA,TRBD2,CASSQGLAGGGQFF,TGTGCCAGCAGCCAAGGCCTAGCGGGAGGGGGGCAGTTCTTC
TRBJ1-6,TRBV27,NA,TRBD1,CASSRTGGNSPLHF,TGTGCCAGCAGTAGGACAGGGGGTAATTCACCCCTCCACTTT
TRBJ2-4,TRBV9,NA,TRBD1,CASGGQAGIQYF,TGTGCCAGCGGGGGACAGGCGGGCATTCAGTACTTC
TRBJ2-7,TRBV15,NA,NA,CATSLRRDRDTQGEQYF,TGTGCCACCAGCCTAAGACGGGACCGGGACACCCAGGGCGAGCAGTACTTC
TRBJ2-2,TRBV7-9,NA,TRBD2,CASRPLAYANTGELFF,TGTGCCAGCAGGCCACTAGCGTACGCGAACACCGGGGAGCTGTTTTTT
TRBJ2-1,TRBV30,NA,NA,CAWSTSYNEQFF,TGTGCCTGGAGTACAAGTTACAATGAGCAGTTCTTC
TRBJ2-2,TRBV7-9,NA,TRBD1,CATRGQGNTGELFF,TGTGCCACCCGGGGACAGGGAAACACCGGGGAGCTGTTTTTT
TRBJ2-7,TRBV4-2,NA,TRBD2,CASSQDSGLAGEISYEQYF,TGTGCCAGCAGCCAAGATTCCGGACTAGCGGGAGAGATCTCCTACGAGCAGTACTTC
TRBJ1-1,TRBV7-8,NA,NA,CASSSSRQAMNTEAFF,TGTGCCAGCAGCTCCAGTAGACAGGCCATGAACACTGAAGCTTTCTTT